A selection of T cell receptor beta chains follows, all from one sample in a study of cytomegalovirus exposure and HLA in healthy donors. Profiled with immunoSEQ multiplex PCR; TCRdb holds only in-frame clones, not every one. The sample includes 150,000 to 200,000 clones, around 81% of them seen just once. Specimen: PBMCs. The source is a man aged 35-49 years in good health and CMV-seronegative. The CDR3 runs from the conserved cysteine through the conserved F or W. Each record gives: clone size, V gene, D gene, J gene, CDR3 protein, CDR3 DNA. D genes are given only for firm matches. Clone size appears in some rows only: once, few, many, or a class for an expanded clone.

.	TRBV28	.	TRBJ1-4	CASSSPGVGYGKLFF	TGTGCCAGCAGTTCCCCCGGGGTGGGATACGGAAAACTGTTTTTT
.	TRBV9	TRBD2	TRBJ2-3	CASSVQREGPTDTQYF	TGTGCCAGCAGCGTTCAGCGGGAGGGCCCCACAGATACGCAGTATTTT
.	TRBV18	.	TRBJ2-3	CATNPTGADTQYF	TGTGCCACCAATCCGACTGGCGCAGATACGCAGTATTTT
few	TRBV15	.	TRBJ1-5	CATSPMGAGSGNQPQHF	TGTGCCACCAGCCCGATGGGGGCAGGTTCGGGCAATCAGCCCCAGCATTTT
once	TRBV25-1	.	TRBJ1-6	CASRPLDRNNSPLHF	TGTGCCAGCAGACCGTTGGACAGAAATAATTCACCCCTCCACTTT
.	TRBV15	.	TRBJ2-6	CATSRDEVRGGESSGANVLTF	TGTGCCACCAGCAGAGATGAGGTCAGAGGAGGGGAAAGCTCTGGGGCCAACGTCCTGACTTTC
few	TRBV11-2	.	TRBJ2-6	CASSLLTQGTGANVLTF	TGTGCCAGCAGCTTACTGACGCAGGGGACTGGGGCCAACGTCCTGACTTTC
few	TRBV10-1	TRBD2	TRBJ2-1	CASSELREGYNEQFF	TGCGCCAGCAGTGAGTTGCGGGAGGGCTACAATGAGCAGTTCTTC
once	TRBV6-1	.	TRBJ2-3	CASSEPPVADTQYF	TGTGCCAGCAGTGAGCCACCGGTAGCAGATACGCAGTATTTT
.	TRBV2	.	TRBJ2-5	CASRQTAKETQYF	TGTGCCAGCAGGCAGACAGCGAAGGAGACCCAGTACTTC
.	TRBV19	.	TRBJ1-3	CASTPNGQISSGNTIYF	TGTGCCAGTACCCCGAACGGACAGATAAGCTCTGGAAACACCATATATTTT
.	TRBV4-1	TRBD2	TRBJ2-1	CASSQDRGGPLSYNEQFF	TGCGCCAGCAGCCAAGATCGGGGAGGGCCCCTCTCCTACAATGAGCAGTTCTTC
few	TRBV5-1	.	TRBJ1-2	CASSLERGGYTF	TGCGCCAGCAGCTTGGAAAGGGGGGGCTACACCTTC
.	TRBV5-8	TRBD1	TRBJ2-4	CASSLGTGHGLQYF	TGTGCCAGCAGCTTGGGGACAGGGCATGGTCTTCAGTACTTC
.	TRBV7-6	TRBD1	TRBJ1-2	CASSPPGTGFGYTF	TGTGCCAGCAGCCCCCCCGGGACAGGATTTGGCTACACCTTC
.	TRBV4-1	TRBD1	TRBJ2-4	CASSQPIRTGVNSQYF	TGCGCCAGCAGCCAGCCAATTCGGACAGGAGTAAACAGTCAGTACTTC
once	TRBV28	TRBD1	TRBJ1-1	CASSPDRAGNGAFF	TGTGCCAGCAGCCCGGACAGGGCCGGGAATGGAGCTTTCTTT
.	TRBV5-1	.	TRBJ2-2	CASSLPETGELFF	TGCGCCAGCAGCTTACCGGAGACCGGGGAGCTGTTTTTT
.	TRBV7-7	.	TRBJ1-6	CASSLEVHRGNSPLHF	TGTGCTAGCAGCTTAGAGGTTCATCGGGGGAATTCACCCCTCCACTTT
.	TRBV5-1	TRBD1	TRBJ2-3	CASSPGTGMVDTQYF	TGCGCCAGCAGCCCCGGGACAGGGATGGTAGATACGCAGTATTTT
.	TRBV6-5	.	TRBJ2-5	CATSRGKETQYF	TGTGCCACATCCAGAGGAAAAGAGACCCAGTACTTC
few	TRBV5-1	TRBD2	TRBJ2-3	CASSSSGYSTDTQYF	TGCGCCAGCAGCTCTAGCGGATACAGCACAGATACGCAGTATTTT
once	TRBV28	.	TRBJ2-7	CASSLLGGEQYF	TGTGCCAGCAGTTTATTGGGGGGCGAGCAGTACTTC
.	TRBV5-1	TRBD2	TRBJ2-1	CASSLGLAGTYNEQFF	TGCGCCAGCAGCTTGGGACTAGCGGGAACCTACAATGAGCAGTTCTTC
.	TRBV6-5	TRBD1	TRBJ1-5	CASGPTGGLGQPQHF	TGTGCCAGCGGACCCACAGGGGGCTTAGGTCAGCCCCAGCATTTT
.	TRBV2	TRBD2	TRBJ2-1	CASLETSAYNEQFF	TGTGCCAGCTTGGAGACTAGCGCCTACAATGAGCAGTTCTTC
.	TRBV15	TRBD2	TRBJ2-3	CATSRGTSSSTDTQYF	TGTGCCACCAGCAGAGGGACTAGCTCTAGCACAGATACGCAGTATTTT